This T cell receptor beta chain came from a study of T cell responses to AZD1222 COVID-19 vaccine (dated by TCRdb to the early 2020s). In terms of the full investigation: A total of approximately 240 trial participants underwent TCR sequencing, of whom roughly 210 had received two doses of AZD1222 and approximately 26 had received two doses of the MenACWY control vaccine. Trial participants were enrolled by age into 18-55, 56-69 and 70-plus year subgroups, with approximately 150, 28 and 58 TCR-sequenced participants respectively. Study-level results and caveats: A significant rise in spike-specific TCR breadth and depth was observed after two AZD1222 doses relative to day 0 and relative to MenACWY recipients. Most participants were white British and females outnumbered males, and the authors suggested that clonal diversity may have been underestimated. Vaccine-associated CD4 TCRs spanned the whole spike protein, with dominant responses in regions 160-218 and 743-854. Reportedly, almost half of the unique spike-specific TCRs recognized epitopes lying outside the regions that are mutated in the B.1.351 and B.1.1.7 variants. Because no day 14 peak-response samples were available, repertoires were characterized only after the peak T cell response. In the small 56-69-year group, the increase in depth fell short of significance, most likely because of low power. Only five to seven AZD1222 recipients were SARS-CoV-2 seropositive at baseline, limiting conclusions about previously exposed vaccinees.

With regard to this clone: The specificity of this receptor is unknown. Base-call qualities are not available, and no considerably larger clone is one nucleotide away.

For this chain, trimming is 4 bases at the V end and 3 bases at the J end, and the number of junction bases without a gene match is 12. Its CDR3 holds 17 amino acids, cysteine through phenylalanine. Only the CDR3 part of the read is kept: 51 bases, read in frame from the first base. CDR1 and CDR2 were assigned from the germline V gene as SGHRS and YFSETQ. This sample's time point label indicates: about 28 days (+/-7) after the second vaccine dose. AZD1222 recipients with second doses at about 4 weeks or about 12 weeks were pooled, because spike-specific TCR depth and breadth did not differ between schedules. Vaccinee samples were obtained from the UK trials COV001 and COV002, which included a single-blind randomized controlled phase 2/3 trial of AZD1222 (ChAdOx1 nCoV-19) in healthy adults. Trial participant PBMC samples were collected at day 0 and day 28 after the second dose for TCRbeta chain sequencing.

The CDR3 regions of human TCRbeta chains were analyzed by immunosequencing. Concerning the study's data processing: Repertoire TCRs were matched against a reference library of SARS-CoV-2-specific TCRs generated with the MIRA antigen-specificity platform. Breadth was defined as the fraction of unique TCRs that were SARS-CoV-2-associated, and depth was defined as the fraction of total T cells that were SARS-CoV-2-associated. Using the MIRA data, each spike-specific TCR was mapped to the spike region that the TCR reacts to and placed in a CD4 or CD8 class. Log10-transformed breadth and depth values were compared by one-way ANOVA with Sidak's multiple comparisons tests. In TCRdb, the immuneACCESS table is reduced to in-frame sequences with V and J assigned. These tables do not hold every clone; where another copy was compared, an unresolved V gene accounts for under half, and the others remain unexplained. That table is the source of V, J and clone size, and D and trimming were worked out from the DNA. In all, the sample holds fewer than 180,000 clones, and around 90% of those were seen once. The ten top clones hold 3% to 4% of the sample.

The rearranged chain carries TRBV5-1 and TRBJ2-2, and 7 bases in between align with TRBD2. This clonotype was obtained from an adult who received the AZD1222 COVID-19 vaccine. This specimen consisted of peripheral blood, obtained 28 days after the second AZD1222 dose. The CDR3 amino acid sequence is: CASSLQGLFVDTGELFF. The DNA sequence reads TGCGCCAGCAGCCTCCAGGGACTATTTGTGGACACCGGGGAGCTGTTTTTT.